These 28 T cell receptor beta chains were all obtained from the same sample, sequenced in a study of T-cell reconstitution after alpha-beta-depleted transplantation in children. Unique molecular identifiers were incorporated when the TCRbeta library was constructed. TCRdb analysed the PCR reads with MiXCR anew, one entry per CDR3 protein. This table holds about 110,000 distinct CDR3 sequences, under 13% found once. This sample comprised PBMCs, obtained before TCRalphabeta/CD19-depleted stem cell transplant. Receptors originate from a boy aged 2-15 years with acute lymphoblastic leukemia, due to receive a stem cell transplant.

This clonotype was observed many times. The gene calls are TRBV4-2 and TRBJ2-1; 14 nucleotides match TRBD2. CDR3 length: 16 amino acids. V was clipped by 1 base and J by 10 bases; unmatched bases: 6. The V gene's germline CDR1 is LGHNA and CDR2 YNFKEQ. CDR3 bases: TGTGCCAGCAGCCAAGGGGGACTAGCGGGGGATCCGGAGCAGTTCTTC. Encoded protein: CASSQGGLAGDPEQFF.

The CDR3 is CASSYSLAGGNNEQFF. CDR3 DNA: TGTGCCAGCAGTTACTCACTAGCGGGAGGGAACAATGAGCAGTTCTTC. V gene TRBV6-5 combines with J gene TRBJ2-1; 13 bases agree with TRBD2. Looked up from germline, CDR1 is MNHEY and CDR2 is SVGAGI. The junction had 1 base not matched to a gene; V was cut back by 0 bases and J by 5 bases. This CDR3 spans 16 amino acids.

This clonotype has just a few counts. V and J are TRBV24-1 and TRBJ2-1, with TRBD2 matching 11 bases. This CDR3 is 16 amino acids long. From germline, CDR1 is KGHDR and CDR2 SFDVKD. The V and J ends lost 2 bases and 6 bases, in that order; junction bases with no gene match: 5. The CDR3: CATSDYTSGSLNEQFF. The DNA for the CDR3 is TGTGCCACCAGTGATTATACTAGCGGGAGTCTCAATGAGCAGTTCTTC.

This sequence joins TRBV5-1 and TRBJ1-4; 7 positions agree with TRBD1. CDR1 is SGHRS, CDR2 YFSETQ, per germline. V dropped 5 bases and J dropped 0; count of bases not matched to a gene: 10. This CDR3 has 17 residues. In DNA, the CDR3 is TGCGCCAGCAGGGAGAGACTCAGGGGGGCAACTAATGAAAAACTGTTTTTT. Translating gives CASRERLRGATNEKLFF.

This clonotype has a count of ten or more. The rearrangement links TRBV20-1 to TRBJ2-2, with TRBD2 as a possible D gene (5 bases). Germline CDR1 DFQATT, CDR2 SNEGSKA (reference sequence). Trimming stripped 3 bases from V and 5 bases from J, with 10 bases between. This CDR3 region has 13 residues. CDR3 in DNA: TGCAGTGCTAGGGACTTGCGGACCGGGGAGCTGTTTTTT. Translating it yields CSARDLRTGELFF.

In its sample, this clonotype was seen many times. The rearrangement uses TRBV12-3 or TRBV12-4 and TRBJ2-7, with D perhaps matching TRBD1 (6 bases). Trimming pared 4 bases from V and 4 bases from J, leaving 8 bases between. CDR3 length: 12 residues. The CDR3 DNA is TGTGCCAGCAGTTCCAGGGGTTACGAGCAGTACTTC. The encoded protein is CASSSRGYEQYF.

This clonotype has more than one count but fewer than ten. The V call is TRBV12-3 or TRBV12-4, the J call TRBJ2-1; D not certain. Trimming removed 8 bases at V and 0 bases at J, with 11 bases between. The CDR3 is 14 amino acids. CDR3 in amino acids: CASQGASSYNEQFF. In DNA form, the CDR3 reads TGTGCCAGCCAAGGAGCAAGCTCCTACAATGAGCAGTTCTTC.

This clonotype was seen at least ten times. The V gene is TRBV29-1, the J gene TRBJ2-4; TRBD1 aligns across 9 bases. The CDR3 contains 18 residues. With V trimmed by 5 bases and J by 0 bases, 14 bases remained unmatched. The germline V gene encodes CDR1 SQVTM and CDR2 ANQGSEA. In nucleotides, the CDR3 is TGCAGCGTTTTAAAGAGAGCCGGGACAGGGTTAGCCAAAAACATTCAGTACTTC. It is translated as CSVLKRAGTGLAKNIQYF. The whole variable domain, filled in from reference TRBV29-1 and TRBJ2-4, reads SAVISQKPSRDICQRGTSLTIQCQVDSQVTMMFWYRQQPGQSLTLIATANQGSEATYESGFVIDKFPISRPNLTFSTLTVSNMSPEDSSIYLCSVLKRAGTGLAKNIQYFGAGTRLSVL.

The chain uses TRBV5-5 and TRBJ1-2; 9 bases are a match to TRBD1. After removal of 5 bases from V and 8 bases from J, the junction contained 13 bases not matched to a gene. The germline gives CDR1 SGHKS, CDR2 YYEKEE (reference sequence). This CDR3 spans 15 amino acids. The CDR3 here is CASSQSLQGAGGYTF. CDR3 DNA sequence: TGTGCCAGCAGTCAATCCTTACAGGGGGCTGGAGGCTACACCTTC.

V gene TRBV12-3 or TRBV12-4 combines with J gene TRBJ2-1; D is possibly TRBD2 (6 bases). The length of the CDR3 is 12 residues. The V and J ends lost 4 bases and 10 bases respectively, with 11 bases between them. The DNA for the CDR3 is TGTGCCAGCAGTTCCCCGGGAGCGGAGCAGTTCTTC. Protein sequence: CASSSPGAEQFF.

In this sample, this clonotype turned up many times. The V call is TRBV12-3 or TRBV12-4, the J call TRBJ2-2, with D perhaps matching TRBD1 (5 bases). Trimming removed 3 bases from V and 3 bases from J, with 14 bases in between. This CDR3 region has 16 residues. The CDR3 loop reads CASSFFRQSDTGELFF. As DNA, the CDR3 is TGTGCCAGCAGTTTCTTTCGACAGTCCGACACCGGGGAGCTGTTTTTT.

This clonotype was detected a few times. The chain recombines TRBV20-1 with TRBJ1-2; unclear D gene. This CDR3 has 12 amino acids. Germline loops: CDR1 DFQATT, CDR2 SNEGSKA (reference sequence). Trimming cost V 6 bases and J 3 bases, with 11 bases left between them. The CDR3 reads CSALLRDYGYTF. DNA of the CDR3: TGCAGTGCCCTATTACGGGACTATGGCTACACCTTC.

The V call is TRBV11-2, the J call TRBJ1-4; maybe TRBD1 (6 bases). The germline V and J ends were trimmed by 2 bases and 8 bases, with 18 bases remaining between them. The CDR3 runs to 16 residues. The germline gives CDR1 SGHAT, CDR2 FQNNGV. The CDR3 loop reads CASSLNRGPGREKLFF. The CDR3 DNA reads TGTGCCAGCAGCTTAAATCGGGGGCCAGGGAGAGAAAAACTGTTTTTT.

J is TRBJ2-1 and V is TRBV7-6; no definite D call. The CDR3 consists of 14 residues. Trimming cost V 1 base and J 5 bases, with 9 bases left between them. Germline V gene sequence: CDR1 SGHVS, CDR2 FNYEAQ. The CDR3 sequence is CASSLGGMNNEQFF. CDR3 nucleotides: TGTGCCAGCAGCTTAGGTGGAATGAACAATGAGCAGTTCTTC.

The chain has TRBV6-2 or TRBV6-3 and TRBJ2-3, with D unclear. The CDR3 sequence is 12 residues long. Trimming took off 5 bases at V and 2 bases at J, with 5 bases between the two ends. Germline V gene sequence: CDR1 MNHEY, CDR2 SVGEGT. DNA of the CDR3: TGTGCCAGCAGTGCGACCACAGATACGCAGTATTTT. This gives the protein CASSATTDTQYF.

This clonotype appeared many times. DNA of the CDR3: TGCGCCAGCAGCCTGGATGGCCCGCAACTAGCTCGGGAGGGAGGAGATACGCAGTATTTT. It codes for CASSLDGPQLAREGGDTQYF. The chain carries TRBV5-1 and TRBJ2-3; 8 positions match TRBD2. Looked up from germline, CDR1 is SGHRS and CDR2 is YFSETQ. This CDR3 spans 20 amino acids. V lost 4 bases and J lost 5; bases outside the gene matches: 24.

This clonotype was seen many times. J is TRBJ2-6 and V is TRBV20-1; D not resolved. Trimming left V 0 bases short and J 0 bases short, with 12 bases between. The CDR3 has 17 amino acids. Germline CDR1 and CDR2: DFQATT and SNEGSKA (reference sequence). CDR3 in DNA: TGCAGTGCTAGAGAATTTGGAAGGCCCTCTGGGGCCAACGTCCTGACTTTC. Translated: CSAREFGRPSGANVLTF.

This rearrangement joins TRBV21-1 to TRBJ2-7; the table's TRBD2 call for D was not verified on the DNA. TRBV21-1 is recorded as a pseudogene. The CDR3 consists of 15 residues. CDR3 protein: CASSETGTTPYEQYF. DNA of the CDR3: TGTGCCAGCAGCGAAACCGGGACTACACCCTACGAGCAGTACTTC.

This clonotype has more than one count but fewer than ten. The V and J genes are TRBV5-1 and TRBJ2-5, with D possibly TRBD1 on 5 matching bases. CDR1 is SGHRS, CDR2 YFSETQ, per germline. V was clipped by 0 bases and J by 1 base, with 10 bases between them. The length of the CDR3 is 15 residues. CDR3 sequence: CASSLAGRAQETQYF. DNA of the CDR3: TGCGCCAGCAGCTTGGCAGGCAGGGCCCAAGAGACCCAGTACTTC.

This chain uses TRBV5-5 with TRBJ2-7, with 8 nucleotides matching TRBD1. The CDR3 is made up of 14 amino acids. V shed 4 bases, J shed 3 bases, and the junction held 6 bases outside the gene matches. Germline V gene data show CDR1 as SGHKS and CDR2 as YYEKEE (reference sequence). The CDR3 region has the DNA TGTGCCAGCAGCCCCAAAGGACAGGGCTACGAGCAGTACTTC. Translated, it gives CASSPKGQGYEQYF.

There are many counts of this clonotype. The CDR3 nucleotides are TGCAGTGCTAGAGCCTGGACAGGGTCGACGGGAAGCTCCTACAATGAGCAGTTCTTC. Amino acids: CSARAWTGSTGSSYNEQFF. The chain employs TRBV20-1 and TRBJ2-1, with 8 bases that match TRBD1. Unmatched junction bases numbered 14, after V lost 1 base and J lost 0 bases. The CDR3 runs to 19 residues. CDR1 and CDR2 (germline): DFQATT, SNEGSKA (reference sequence).

This clonotype occurred a few times. The chain uses TRBV4-2 and TRBJ2-1, with 9 bases fitting TRBD2. V shed 1 base, J shed 7 bases, and the junction held 8 bases outside the gene matches. The CDR3 sequence is 16 residues long. Germline values: CDR1 LGHNA, CDR2 YNFKEQ. CDR3 residues: CASSQVVAGVWNEQFF. CDR3 coding DNA: TGTGCCAGCAGCCAAGTGGTAGCGGGAGTATGGAATGAGCAGTTCTTC.

The chain is built from TRBV6-4 and TRBJ1-1, with TRBD1 as a possible D gene (6 bases). V lost 4 bases and J 0 bases, leaving 18 bases between the germline ends. The CDR3 contains 17 residues. CDR1 is MRHNA and CDR2 is SNTAGT in the germline V gene. The CDR3 protein is CASSAERGQSMNTEAFF. The CDR3 nucleotides read TGTGCCAGCAGTGCCGAAAGAGGACAGAGCATGAACACTGAAGCTTTCTTT.

This clonotype was detected ten times or more. The DNA of the CDR3 is TGTGCCAGCAGCTTAGCGGGAGGGAGGGGTCAGCCCCAGCATTTT. Its protein product is CASSLAGGRGQPQHF. The chain combines TRBV7-6 with TRBJ1-5, with D possibly being TRBD1 (5 bases). CDR1 and CDR2 (germline): SGHVS, FNYEAQ. CDR3 size: 15 residues. Trimming shortened V by 0 bases and J by 6 bases, and 12 bases separated the two germline ends. Supplemented by reference TRBV7-6 and TRBJ1-5, the full variable domain reads GAGVSQSPRYKVTKRGQDVALRCDPISGHVSLYWYRQALGQGPEFLTYFNYEAQQDKSGLPNDRFSAERPEGSISTLTIQRTEQRDSAMYRCASSLAGGRGQPQHFGDGTRLSIL.

Worth noting for this clonotype: This may be a read error, as it is one base from a much larger clone. Lacking the conserved final phenylalanine or tryptophan, this CDR3 likely reflects a read error. The chain uses TRBV29-1 and TRBJ2-7; D ambiguous. The ends were cut back, 4 bases at V and 5 bases at J, with 18 bases in the middle. Germline lookup yields CDR1 SQVTM and CDR2 ANQGSEA. This CDR3 spans 14 amino acids. DNA for the CDR3: TGCAGCGTTGCAACAGCGCGATATCAACACGAGCAGTACTAC. It is translated as CSVATARYQHEQYY.

The chain couples TRBV2 to TRBJ2-3, with D possibly being TRBD1 or TRBD2 (6 bases each). The CDR3 loop spans 13 amino acids. With 4 bases removed from V and 6 bases from J, the gap between germline ends came to 11 bases. Germline V lookup: CDR1 SNHLY, CDR2 FYNNEI. CDR3 loop: CASSAGAGDTQYF. The CDR3 region has the DNA TGTGCCAGCAGTGCAGGGGCGGGGGATACGCAGTATTTT.

This chain links TRBV7-9 with TRBJ1-1, with D perhaps TRBD1 (6 bases). V dropped 4 bases and J dropped 5 bases, with 20 bases sitting between them. The CDR3 contains 16 residues. Germline assignment: CDR1 SEHNR and CDR2 FQNEAQ (reference sequence). The CDR3 DNA follows: TGTGCCAGCAGCTCCCTAGGGGGGGGCGCGGTAACTGAAGCTTTCTTT. Translation gives CASSSLGGGAVTEAFF.

This clonotype has just a few counts. The CDR3 DNA is TGTGCCAGCAGCTTGGTTGGACCTAGCCAAGAGACCCAGTACTTC. This sequence encodes CASSLVGPSQETQYF. The chain is built from TRBV5-6 and TRBJ2-5; D is uncertain. CDR3 size: 15 residues. Trimming removed 0 bases from V and 1 base from J, with 10 bases in between. Germline V gene sequence: CDR1 SGHDT, CDR2 YYEEEE.